This TCR beta chain stems from a study of blood T cell repertoires in COVID-19. Study summary: Acute and convalescent COVID-19 specimens originated in the United States, Italy and Spain.

This clone was counted between two and nine times. In the authors' methods: For nucleated cells, counts were estimated from reference gene primer amplification. Generated by immunoSEQ multiplex PCR, the TCRdb table keeps only in-frame clones and is missing some. V, J and clone size reflect that table, while D and trimming were determined from the DNA. The table records under 350,000 clones, 85% of them present only once. The CDR3 runs to 15 residues. CDR1 SGDLS and CDR2 YYNGEE come from the germline V gene. Trimming cost V 4 bases and J 2 bases; bases outside gene matches: 4. Sequencing was done on a sample of peripheral blood. The TCR sequence derives from a human donor in a cohort sampled during active COVID-19. The chain has TRBV9 and TRBJ2-7, with 12 nucleotides matching TRBD2. DNA of the CDR3: TGTGCCAGCAGCCCCCGGACTAGCGGGACCTACGAGCAGTACTTC. This encodes CASSPRTSGTYEQYF.